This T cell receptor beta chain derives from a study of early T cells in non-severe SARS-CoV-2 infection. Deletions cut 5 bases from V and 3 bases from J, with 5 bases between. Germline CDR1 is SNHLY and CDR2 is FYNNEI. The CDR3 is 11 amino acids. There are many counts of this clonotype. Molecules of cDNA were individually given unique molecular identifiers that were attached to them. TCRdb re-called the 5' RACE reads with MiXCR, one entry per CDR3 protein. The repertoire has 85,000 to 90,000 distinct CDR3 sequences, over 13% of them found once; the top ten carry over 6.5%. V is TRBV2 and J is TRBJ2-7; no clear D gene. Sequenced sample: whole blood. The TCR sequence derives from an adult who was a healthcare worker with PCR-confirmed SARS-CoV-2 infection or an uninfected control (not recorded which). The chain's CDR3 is CASSTSYEQYF. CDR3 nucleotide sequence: TGTGCCAGCAGTACAAGCTACGAGCAGTACTTC.